One sample yielded the 30 T cell receptor beta chains listed below, sequenced in a study of early T cells in non-severe SARS-CoV-2 infection. TCRdb re-analysed the 5' RACE reads in MiXCR, keeping a single row per CDR3 protein. Of over 45,000 distinct CDR3 sequences listed, about 10% were seen once; the top ten hold around 6.3%. Sequenced: whole blood. The source of these receptors is an adult who was a healthcare worker with PCR-confirmed SARS-CoV-2 infection or an uninfected control (not recorded which).

V and J are TRBV6-2 or TRBV6-3 and TRBJ2-1; the match to TRBD2 covers 13 bases. This CDR3 has 16 amino acids. V shed 6 bases, J shed 9 bases, and the junction held 11 bases outside the gene matches. Germline values: CDR1 MNHEY, CDR2 SVGEGT. CDR3: CASSPYTSGRAVEQFF. CDR3 in DNA: TGTGCCAGCAGCCCATACACTAGCGGGAGGGCAGTTGAGCAGTTCTTC.

The chain joins TRBV21-1 to TRBJ2-4. TRBV21-1 is a listed pseudogene. The CDR3 consists of 14 residues. CDR3 loop: CASSKQLASSIQYF. CDR3 nucleotides: TGTGCCAGCAGCAAACAACTGGCTTCGAGCATTCAGTACTTC.

This clonotype has ten or more counts. The chain carries TRBV5-1 and TRBJ1-2; no reliable D call. Per germline, CDR1 SGHRS and CDR2 YFSETQ. There are 15 residues in the CDR3. V dropped 4 bases and J dropped 8 bases, with 21 bases sitting between them. DNA of the CDR3: TGCGCCAGCAGCCCCTCCGGGCTCGAAGGAAGCGGCTACACCTTC. This encodes CASSPSGLEGSGYTF.

This clonotype came up many times. The chain employs TRBV6-2 or TRBV6-3 and TRBJ2-7, with D perhaps matching TRBD1 (6 bases). Looked up from germline, CDR1 is MNHEY and CDR2 is SVGEGT. Deletions cut 4 bases from V and 2 bases from J, with 9 bases between. The CDR3 is 13 residues long. The CDR3, as DNA: TGTGCCAGCAGTTTGACAGGTACCTACGAGCAGTACTTC. It yields the protein CASSLTGTYEQYF.

This clonotype occurred many times. The J gene is TRBJ2-7, the V gene TRBV4-2, with unresolved D. V lost 3 bases to trimming and J lost 6 bases, with 12 bases between them. Germline V CDR1 and CDR2: LGHNA, YNFKEQ. The CDR3 totals 13 residues. This chain's CDR3 is CASSHERVPEQYF. DNA for the CDR3: TGTGCCAGCAGCCACGAAAGGGTCCCCGAGCAGTACTTC.

Many counts were recorded for this clonotype. The V and J genes are TRBV5-6 and TRBJ2-2, with 9 positions matching TRBD1. The CDR3 loop spans 16 amino acids. Germline V gives CDR1 SGHDT, CDR2 YYEEEE. The ends lost 4 bases at V and 4 bases at J; junction bases unmatched: 8. CDR3 sequence: CASSPGQGFFTGELFF. CDR3 nucleotide sequence: TGTGCCAGCAGCCCGGGACAGGGTTTCTTCACCGGGGAGCTGTTTTTT.

This clonotype occurred many times. The chain uses TRBV18 and TRBJ1-1, with D possibly TRBD1 on 6 matching bases. The CDR3 is made up of 15 amino acids. The V end lost 0 bases, the J end lost 7 bases, and 15 bases lay between the germline ends. Germline assignment: CDR1 KGHSH and CDR2 LQKENI. The CDR3 nucleotides are TGTGCCAGCTCACCACCTTTAGGGGGTGATGGTGAAGCTTTCTTT. Translated, it gives CASSPPLGGDGEAFF.

This rearrangement joins TRBV6-2 or TRBV6-3 to TRBJ2-2; no reliable D call. This CDR3 spans 15 amino acids. CDR1 and CDR2 (germline): MNHEY, SVGEGT. Deletions cut 2 bases from V and 3 bases from J, with 10 bases between. CDR3 in DNA: TGTGCCAGCAGTTACCACCCCCTGCACACCGGGGAGCTGTTTTTT. Its protein is CASSYHPLHTGELFF.

The V gene is TRBV5-1, the J gene TRBJ2-1; 8 bases fit TRBD2. Trimming removed 4 bases from V and 7 bases from J; junction bases left unmatched: 10. This CDR3 region has 15 residues. Looked up from germline, CDR1 is SGHRS and CDR2 is YFSETQ. CDR3 nucleotides: TGCGCCAGCAGCATGGCCGGGACTAGGTTAAATGAGCAGTTCTTC. It encodes CASSMAGTRLNEQFF.

This clonotype showed up many times. The chain employs TRBV2 and TRBJ2-2; 10 bases align to TRBD1. J gave up 6 bases and V 4 bases, and 5 bases lay outside the gene matches. Germline assignment: CDR1 SNHLY and CDR2 FYNNEI. This CDR3 region has 15 residues. In DNA form, the CDR3 reads TGTGCCAGCAGTGGGGACAGGGGAATGGCCGGGGAGCTGTTTTTT. Residues: CASSGDRGMAGELFF.

This clonotype has at least ten counts. The V and J genes are TRBV6-5 and TRBJ1-1; TRBD1 matches 10 bases. Germline V gene lookup returns CDR1 MNHEY and CDR2 SVGAGI. The V segment lost 3 bases and the J segment 1 base; nucleotides outside the gene matches: 2. The CDR3 contains 15 residues. CDR3 nucleotides: TGTGCCAGCAGTTATGGGGACAGGGGGAACACTGAAGCTTTCTTT. This sequence encodes CASSYGDRGNTEAFF.

This clonotype was seen a single time. The chain carries TRBV12-3 or TRBV12-4 and TRBJ2-3; 11 nucleotides align to TRBD2. V lost 5 bases and J lost 4; bases outside the gene matches: 5. The CDR3 has 15 residues. This CDR3 is CASSPNSGRADTQYF. The DNA of the CDR3 is TGTGCCAGCAGTCCAAATAGCGGGAGGGCAGATACGCAGTATTTT.

This clonotype was detected a few times. The junction differs from germline at one of its ends, possibly a read error. V is TRBV11-3 and J is TRBJ2-3, with D tentatively TRBD1 or TRBD2 (5 bases each). This CDR3 region has 14 residues. CDR1 is SGHNT, CDR2 YENEEA, per germline. The DNA for the CDR3 is TGTGCCAGCAGCTACGGGATCTCCACAGGTACGCAGTATTTT. Its protein product is CASSYGISTGTQYF.

This clonotype appeared a few times. CDR3 residues: CASSLRGGGEQFF. CDR3 DNA: TGTGCCAGCAGCCTTCGAGGGGGCGGTGAGCAGTTCTTC. The genes are TRBV9 and TRBJ2-1; TRBD1 matches at 7 bases. The V segment lost 4 bases and the J segment 9 bases; nucleotides outside the gene matches: 7. The CDR3 runs 13 residues. The germline gives CDR1 SGDLS, CDR2 YYNGEE.

The chain joins TRBV29-1 to TRBJ1-2; unclear D gene. V was shortened by 6 bases and J by 2 bases, with 7 bases between the two germline ends. Germline V CDR1 and CDR2: SQVTM, ANQGSEA. The CDR3 spans 11 residues. DNA for the CDR3: TGCAGCGTCTTTGAAAACTATGGCTACACCTTC. It codes for CSVFENYGYTF.

J is TRBJ2-4 and V is TRBV12-3 or TRBV12-4; 8 positions agree with TRBD1. The CDR3 covers 15 residues. The V segment lost 5 bases and the J segment 1 base; nucleotides outside the gene matches: 4. In nucleotides, the CDR3 is TGTGCCAGCAGTGATCGGGACAGGGCCAAAAACATTCAGTACTTC. Amino acid sequence: CASSDRDRAKNIQYF.

This clonotype was counted many times. V gene TRBV20-1 combines with J gene TRBJ1-1; 8 bases are a match to TRBD1. Germline V gives CDR1 DFQATT, CDR2 SNEGSKA (reference sequence). The CDR3 is 10 residues long. V shed 6 bases, J shed 9 bases, and the junction held 3 bases outside the gene matches. Here the CDR3 reads CSAWTGQAFF. CDR3 coding DNA: TGCAGTGCCTGGACAGGGCAAGCTTTCTTT.

The table lists this clonotype with a few counts. The chain has TRBV5-1 and TRBJ1-2; D is ambiguous. Germline V gives CDR1 SGHRS, CDR2 YFSETQ. CDR3 size: 18 residues. Trimming shortened V by 4 bases and J by 4 bases, and 26 bases separated the two germline ends. The CDR3 bases are TGCGCCAGCAGCCGCATTAAAAACCCTGACGGGGAGCTCTATGGCTACACCTTC. This translates into CASSRIKNPDGELYGYTF.

This clonotype was counted many times. Here the CDR3 omits its conserved ending phenylalanine or tryptophan, so a read error is the likely source. The DNA is left out, because the CDR3 cannot be placed on it with certainty; the CDR3 is given as TCRdb lists it. The chain uses TRBV6-2 or TRBV6-3 and TRBJ2-1; the listed D gene, TRBD2, was not tested against the DNA. From germline, CDR1 is MNHEY and CDR2 SVGEGT. 12 amino acids form the CDR3, both terminal residues included. CDR3 sequence reads: CASRSPGEGGPI.

This chain links TRBV7-2 with TRBJ2-1; D gene unclear. This CDR3 comprises 15 residues. CDR1 and CDR2 from the germline V gene are SGHTA and FQGNSA. V lost 3 bases and J lost 9, with 18 bases in between. The DNA for the CDR3 is TGTGCCAGCAGCTTTTGGTCAGGCTTGATGGGTGAGCAGTTCTTC. Residues: CASSFWSGLMGEQFF.

The rearrangement links TRBV19 to TRBJ1-2, with 8 positions matching TRBD1. The CDR3 consists of 13 residues. V was pared by 6 bases and J by 8 bases, with 8 bases of the junction left unmatched. Germline V gene sequence: CDR1 LNHDA, CDR2 SQIVND (reference sequence). CDR3 in amino acids: CASSHGQGRGYTF. The DNA of the CDR3 is TGTGCCAGTAGCCACGGACAGGGCAGAGGCTACACCTTC.

This clonotype has a count of ten or more. This chain connects TRBV10-3 to TRBJ1-6; D unclear. V lost 6 bases and J 9 bases, leaving 18 bases between the germline ends. The CDR3 is 15 residues long. Germline values: CDR1 ENHRY, CDR2 SYGVKD. The CDR3, as DNA: TGTGCCATCAGAGCCCAGACATTGGGGAGTTCACCCCTCCACTTT. Translating it yields CAIRAQTLGSSPLHF.

The rearrangement links TRBV12-3 or TRBV12-4 to TRBJ2-3; D unclear. The CDR3 is 13 amino acids. V was clipped by 7 bases and J by 4 bases, with 12 bases between them. CDR3 in DNA: TGTGCCAGCACGGGCGTTAGTCCAGATACGCAGTATTTT. Protein product: CASTGVSPDTQYF.

This clonotype was found many times. The V call is TRBV7-2, the J call TRBJ2-1, with TRBD2 matching over 10 bases. Losses at the gene ends were 2 bases for V and 0 bases for J; bases not matched to a gene: 4. Germline CDR1 and CDR2: SGHTA and FQGNSA. This CDR3 spans 17 amino acids. The CDR3 region has the DNA TGTGCCAGCAGCTTAAGGCCTAGCGGGAGCTCCTACAATGAGCAGTTCTTC. Amino acid sequence: CASSLRPSGSSYNEQFF.

In this sample, this clonotype turned up a few times. The chain uses TRBV7-6 and TRBJ2-3; D might be TRBD1 or TRBD2, each matching 5 bases. Between the trimmed V and J ends, which lost 5 bases and 3 bases, there was a span of 15 bases. The CDR3 extends over 15 amino acids. Germline V gene lookup returns CDR1 SGHVS and CDR2 FNYEAQ. The CDR3 bases are TGTGCCAGCAGCCCCGTTGGGGGTGTAACAGATACGCAGTATTTT. Its protein is CASSPVGGVTDTQYF.

This sequence joins TRBV14 and TRBJ2-5, with 10 positions matching TRBD2. From germline, CDR1 is SGHDN and CDR2 FVKESK. V shed 5 bases, J shed 6 bases, and the junction held 9 bases outside the gene matches. The CDR3 is made up of 15 amino acids. CDR3 region: CASSEREGIIKTQYF. The CDR3 DNA is TGTGCCAGCAGCGAGCGGGAGGGCATCATAAAGACCCAGTACTTC.

The chain joins TRBV10-3 to TRBJ2-7, with D unresolved. The CDR3 length is 16 residues. Germline V lookup: CDR1 ENHRY, CDR2 SYGVKD. Trimming removed 6 bases at V and 2 bases at J, with 20 bases between. This chain's CDR3 is CAIRTKNPLTPYEQYF. CDR3 bases: TGTGCCATCAGGACGAAAAACCCCTTAACCCCCTACGAGCAGTACTTC.

This clonotype has only a few counts. V usage is TRBV7-2 and J usage is TRBJ1-3; D remains ambiguous. Germline V gives CDR1 SGHTA, CDR2 FQGNSA. Trimming removed 1 base from V and 0 bases from J, with 10 bases in between. The CDR3 spans 16 residues. The CDR3 spells CASSLVSLSSGNTIYF. The CDR3 DNA reads as TGTGCCAGCAGCTTAGTTTCACTTAGCTCTGGAAACACCATATATTTT.

V and J are TRBV20-1 and TRBJ1-5; TRBD1 is a possible D gene (5 bases). The length of the CDR3 is 17 residues. The germline V gene encodes CDR1 DFQATT and CDR2 SNEGSKA (reference sequence). Trimming removed 2 bases from V and 0 bases from J, with 17 bases in between. DNA for the CDR3: TGCAGTGCTAGAAGGGGCCTCTACGGGAGTAGCAATCAGCCCCAGCATTTT. This codes for CSARRGLYGSSNQPQHF.

The chain carries TRBV6-5 and TRBJ2-2; TRBD1 might be the D (5 bases). V lost 8 bases and J 7 bases, leaving 17 bases between the germline ends. Germline V gives CDR1 MNHEY, CDR2 SVGAGI. The CDR3 sequence is 14 residues long. This CDR3 is CASGNSARGGELFF. CDR3 DNA: TGTGCCAGCGGCAACTCTGCTAGGGGCGGGGAGCTGTTTTTT.